The entry that follows covers one TCR beta chain sequence. Antigen specificity is unknown. The protocol was immunoSEQ multiplex PCR, while the TCRdb copy is restricted to in-frame clones and leaves out a portion. The repertoire holds 50,000 or so clones, more than 80% seen once, with 1% to 1.5% in the top ten. The time point denotes: pretreatment peripheral blood. Sample contribution per patient ranged from 1 to 8, covering pretreatment and on-treatment. The germline V gene encodes CDR1 LNHDA and CDR2 SQIVND (reference sequence). The ends lost 6 bases at V and 4 bases at J; junction bases unmatched: 3. The CDR3 contains 13 residues. This sample was taken from a study of PD-L1 blockade in urothelial cancer. About the study: Samples of blood were analyzed 3 weeks (second dose) and 6 weeks after treatment start.

General observations from the study: Durable-benefit cases showed more tumor-associated blood clone expansion at 3 weeks.

The receptor was derived from a man between 45 and 60 years old with urothelial cancer. The input for sequencing was PBMCs, taken around atezolizumab (anti-PD-L1) treatment. The V and J genes are TRBV19 and TRBJ2-3, with 8 bases that match TRBD1. As DNA, the CDR3 is TGTGCCAGTAGCGAACAGGGGGCAGATACGCAGTATTTT. Protein: CASSEQGADTQYF.